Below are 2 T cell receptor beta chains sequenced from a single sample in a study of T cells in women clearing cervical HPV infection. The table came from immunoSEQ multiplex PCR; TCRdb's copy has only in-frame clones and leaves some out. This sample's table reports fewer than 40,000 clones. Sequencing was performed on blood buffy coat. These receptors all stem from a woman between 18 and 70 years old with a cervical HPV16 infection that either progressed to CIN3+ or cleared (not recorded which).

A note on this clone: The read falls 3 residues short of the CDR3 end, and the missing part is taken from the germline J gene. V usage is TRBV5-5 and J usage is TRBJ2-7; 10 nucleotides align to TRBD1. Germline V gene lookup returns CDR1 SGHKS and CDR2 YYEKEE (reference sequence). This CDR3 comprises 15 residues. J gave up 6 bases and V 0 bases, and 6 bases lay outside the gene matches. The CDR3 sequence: CASSLALRDRGEQYF. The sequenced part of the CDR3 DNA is TGTGCCAGCAGCTTGGCCCTGCGGGACAGGGGCGAG.

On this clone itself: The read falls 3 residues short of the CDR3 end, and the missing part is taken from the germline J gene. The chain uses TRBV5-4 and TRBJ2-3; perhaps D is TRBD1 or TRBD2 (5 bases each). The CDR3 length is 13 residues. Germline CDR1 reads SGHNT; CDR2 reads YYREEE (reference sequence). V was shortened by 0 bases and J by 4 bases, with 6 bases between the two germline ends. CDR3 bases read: TGTGCCAGCAGCTTGGGAGGGGCAGATACG. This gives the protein CASSLGGADT. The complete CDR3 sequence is CASSLGGADTQYF.